The 2 T cell receptor beta chains listed next were all sequenced from one sample in a study of shared clonotypes between healthy human individuals. Sequenced by immunoSEQ multiplex PCR; TCRdb stores in-frame clones only, minus some. The profile shows approximately 470,000 clones, over 70% of them singletons. Input material: PBMCs. These receptor sequences come from a woman between 40 and 50 years old in good health. Some clones in this sample may be carry-over from other donors' samples.

The CDR3 sequence: CAWSVGRGPLRTNEKLFF. The CDR3 DNA follows: TGTGCCTGGAGTGTCGGAAGGGGCCCCCTACGAACTAATGAAAAACTGTTTTTT. The J gene is TRBJ1-4, the V gene TRBV30; D is possibly TRBD1 (5 bases). This CDR3 is 18 amino acids long. Germline V gene lookup returns CDR1 GTSNPN and CDR2 SVGIG (reference sequence). With 0 bases removed from V and 1 base from J, the gap between germline ends came to 18 bases.

J is TRBJ2-5 and V is TRBV5-1; the match to TRBD1 covers 8 bases. The germline V gene has CDR1 SGHRS and CDR2 YFSETQ. The V and J ends lost 4 bases and 5 bases, in that order; junction bases with no gene match: 13. There are 16 residues in the CDR3. CDR3 amino acids: CASSPRTGTTGETQYF. CDR3 DNA: TGCGCCAGCAGCCCAAGGACAGGGACGACGGGGGAGACCCAGTACTTC.